Listed below are T cell receptor beta chains from one sample, sequenced in a study of blood T cell repertoires in COVID-19. Sequenced by immunoSEQ multiplex PCR; TCRdb stores in-frame clones only, minus some. The sample holds about 210,000 clones, 84% seen once. The sequencing sample was made of peripheral blood. These receptors were taken from a woman aged 45-65 years with active or convalescent COVID-19. Both conserved end residues are part of each CDR3. The order of the fields is J gene, CDR3 length, V gene, D gene, clone size, CDR3 DNA, CDR3 protein. A D gene is named only where the DNA matches it firmly. For some rows the clone size is stated as once, few or many, or as a class when expanded; others skip it.

>TRBJ1-5|15|TRBV28|.|.
TGTGCCAGCATTAGCCGCGACCGCCGGGGACAGCCCCAGCATTTT
CASISRDRRGQPQHF
>TRBJ2-3|13|TRBV6-5|.|.
TGTGCCAGCCGGGACTGGGGCACAGATACGCAGTATTTT
CASRDWGTDTQYF
>TRBJ2-2|13|TRBV15|.|.
TGTGCCACCAGCAGCACAGGGACCGGGGAGCTGTTTTTT
CATSSTGTGELFF
>TRBJ1-1|13|TRBV18|.|.
TGTGCCAGCTCACTGGCGGGGAACACTGAAGCTTTCTTT
CASSLAGNTEAFF
>TRBJ1-4|14|TRBV19|.|.
TGTGCCAGTAGTATCACAGTTTCTAATGAAAAACTGTTTTTT
CASSITVSNEKLFF
>TRBJ2-1|17|TRBV5-1|TRBD2|.
TGCGCCAGCAGCTTGGTACTAGCGGGGGACACCTACAATGAGCAGTTCTTC
CASSLVLAGDTYNEQFF
>TRBJ2-3|13|TRBV11-3|.|once
TGTGCCAGCAGCTTAGATGTCTCAGATACGCAGTATTTT
CASSLDVSDTQYF
>TRBJ1-2|15|TRBV28|.|.
TGTGCCAGCACCCTCGGGGGGGGCGCTAACTATGGCTACACCTTC
CASTLGGGANYGYTF
>TRBJ2-2|19|TRBV9|TRBD2|.
TGTGCCAGCAGCGGGAACCAACGTGGACTAGCGGGGAACACCGGGGAGCTGTTTTTT
CASSGNQRGLAGNTGELFF
>TRBJ1-2|15|TRBV7-9|.|.
TGTGCCAGCAGTTTAGCAGCACTGAGCGGGTATGGCTACACCTTC
CASSLAALSGYGYTF
>TRBJ2-3|15|TRBV2|.|.
TGTGCCAGCAGTGAAGGGCAGGGGCGCACAGATACGCAGTATTTT
CASSEGQGRTDTQYF
>TRBJ2-7|14|TRBV5-4|.|.
TGTGCCAGCAGCTTGGTGGGCAGCACCTACGAGCAGTACTTC
CASSLVGSTYEQYF
>TRBJ1-1|15|TRBV11-2|TRBD1|once
TGTGCCAGCAGCTCCCAGGGGGTGAGGGGCACTGAAGCTTTCTTT
CASSSQGVRGTEAFF
>TRBJ1-2|15|TRBV5-1|.|.
TGCGCCAGCAGCTTGTTGGGAGATTCTGACTATGGCTACACCTTC
CASSLLGDSDYGYTF
>TRBJ2-2|13|TRBV30|.|.
TGTGCCTGGAGTGTTGGGGAGTATGGGGAGCTGTTTTTT
CAWSVGEYGELFF
>TRBJ1-6|14|TRBV10-2|.|.
TGCGCCAGCAGTGATGCAGGGCTCGACTCACCCCTCCACTTT
CASSDAGLDSPLHF
>TRBJ1-5|15|TRBV27|.|.
TGTGCCAGCAGTTTGACATCACAGGGAAGTCAGCCCCAGCATTTT
CASSLTSQGSQPQHF
>TRBJ1-1|14|TRBV27|.|.
TGTGCCAGCAGTTTAGGTCGGGGTTCCACTGAAGCTTTCTTT
CASSLGRGSTEAFF
>TRBJ1-2|14|TRBV28|.|.
TGTGCCAGCACCGATAAGGTAGCCTACTATGGCTACACCTTC
CASTDKVAYYGYTF
>TRBJ1-2|11|TRBV28|.|.
TGTGCCAGCAGTCAAAACTATGGCTACACCTTC
CASSQNYGYTF
>TRBJ2-5|13|TRBV2|.|.
TGTGCCAGCGGGATTCAGGGGCAAGAGACCCAGTACTTC
CASGIQGQETQYF
>TRBJ2-2|16|TRBV5-1|.|.
TGCGCCAGCAGCTTGGATGGACACACCACCCCCGGGGAGCTGTTTTTT
CASSLDGHTTPGELFF
>TRBJ1-2|14|TRBV4-2|TRBD1|.
TGTGCCAGCAGCTCTCAAGGGGGCAACTATGGCTACACCTTC
CASSSQGGNYGYTF
>TRBJ2-5|15|TRBV5-1|TRBD2|.
TGCGCCAGCAGCGCATCGGGACTACGAGCGGAGACCCAGTACTTC
CASSASGLRAETQYF
>TRBJ2-5|18|TRBV4-1|.|.
TGCGCCAGCAGCCATGCTAACCCCTCCGGGCGGGACCAAGAGACCCAGTACTTC
CASSHANPSGRDQETQYF
>TRBJ2-7|15|TRBV15|TRBD1|few
TGTGCCACCAGCAGCCCCGGGACAGGGACATACGAGCAGTACTTC
CATSSPGTGTYEQYF
>TRBJ1-5|14|TRBV28|TRBD1|.
TGTGCCAGCAGTCAGGACAGGGGCAATCAGCCCCAGCATTTT
CASSQDRGNQPQHF
>TRBJ2-5|16|TRBV7-6|.|.
TGTGCCAGCAGCTCTAAACGAACAGAGTTCGAAGAGACCCAGTACTTC
CASSSKRTEFEETQYF
>TRBJ2-2|18|TRBV5-1|TRBD2|.
TGCGCCAGCAGCTTTTTCGCGGGAGAGTTCGGTGTCACCGGGGAGCTGTTTTTT
CASSFFAGEFGVTGELFF
>TRBJ2-5|17|TRBV5-1|.|.
TGCGCCAGCAGCTTGCCGCCTTTTGGGGCCCACCGAGAGACCCAGTACTTC
CASSLPPFGAHRETQYF
>TRBJ2-1|18|TRBV6-2/TRBV6-3|TRBD2|.
TGTGCCAGCAGCTCCCCAGGGCGCGGCGGGAGAACCTACAATGAGCAGTTCTTC
CASSSPGRGGRTYNEQFF